This T cell receptor (beta chain) was profiled in a study of cytomegalovirus exposure and HLA in healthy donors. Note on this clone: Its antigen is unidentified.

From germline, CDR1 is SGHDT and CDR2 YYEEEE. The length of the CDR3 is 17 residues. V was pared by 4 bases and J by 0 bases, with 12 bases of the junction left unmatched. The PCR contained 60 Vbeta and 13 Jbeta primers. TCRdb keeps only in-frame clones here, not all; method: immunoSEQ multiplex PCR. Here the sample spans about 140,000 clones, 80% being singletons. Study-wide results and caveats: Accurate HLA-A and HLA-B prediction from TCR beta sequences was reported for most subjects. The study labeled 180 or so TCR beta chains cytomegalovirus-associated. In the analysis, some V segments, TRBV6-2 and TRBV6-3 included, were excluded as indistinguishable. Productive status was seen about 90% or about 30% of the time for most TCR beta V segments in an earlier analysis.

Sequenced material: PBMCs. The chain has TRBV5-6 and TRBJ2-7, with 8 bases matching TRBD1. The receptor's source is a man aged 45-65 years in good health and CMV-seronegative. The CDR3 loop reads CASSPEVGTGYSYEQYF. CDR3 DNA sequence: TGTGCCAGCAGCCCAGAGGTTGGGACAGGTTACTCCTACGAGCAGTACTTC. Combining the CDR3 with reference TRBV5-6 and TRBJ2-7 gives the whole variable domain DAGVTQSPTHLIKTRGQQVTLRCSPKSGHDTVSWYQQALGQGPQFIFQYYEEEERQRGNFPDRFSGHQFPNYSSELNVNALLLGDSALYLCASSPEVGTGYSYEQYFGPGTRLTVT.